The TCR beta chain under discussion was sequenced for a study of OX40 agonist ivuxolimab in advanced cancers. Study-level points and caveats: CD8+ T cells showed, on average, more clonal expansion than CD4+ cells. The expanded peripheral T cells' antigen specificity was not determined.

Germline CDR1 reads SNHLY; CDR2 reads FYNNEI. With V trimmed by 5 bases and J by 2 bases, 1 base remained unmatched. The CDR3 length is 14 residues. For this clone: Its antigen is currently unknown. The same CDR3 is also encoded by other DNA sequences in this sample.

Data came from immunoSEQ multiplex PCR; TCRdb stores just in-frame clones and leaves some out. The sample contains some 130,000 clones, 93% of which appear only once. This TCR was recovered from an adult with an advanced solid tumor such as melanoma, head and neck, liver or kidney cancer. The chain has TRBV2 and TRBJ2-5, with 11 bases aligning to TRBD2. Sequenced material: CD4+ or CD8+ T cells sorted from blood, taken in a trial of the OX40 agonist ivuxolimab. The CDR3 loop reads CASSRLAGQETQYF. As DNA, the CDR3 is TGTGCCAGCAGTCGACTAGCGGGACAAGAGACCCAGTACTTC.